Below, 25 T cell receptor beta chains from the same sample are listed, as sequenced in a study of cytomegalovirus exposure and HLA in healthy donors. Both 60 Vbeta primers and 13 Jbeta primers went into the PCR. Only in-frame clones appear in the TCRdb table, and some are missing; sequencing was by immunoSEQ multiplex PCR. The table lists some 150,000 clones, 60% to 70% of them singletons. Sample: PBMCs. The receptors were sampled from a woman aged 55-70 years in good health and CMV-seropositive.

This clone was seen a single time. J is TRBJ2-7 and V is TRBV5-1; 11 positions match TRBD1. Germline loops: CDR1 SGHRS, CDR2 YFSETQ. J was trimmed by 3 bases and V by 2 bases; bases with no gene match: 7. This CDR3 comprises 16 residues. The CDR3 reads CASSLGWTGGNYEQYF. Here the CDR3 DNA reads TGCGCCAGCAGCTTAGGATGGACAGGGGGCAACTACGAGCAGTACTTC.

This clone was picked up a small number of times. This chain's CDR3 is CASSEGLAGVETQYF. In nucleotides, the CDR3 is TGTGCCAGCAGTGAGGGACTAGCGGGAGTTGAGACCCAGTACTTC. V is TRBV27 and J is TRBJ2-5; 14 bases align to TRBD2. The CDR3 totals 15 residues. J was trimmed by 5 bases and V by 5 bases; bases with no gene match: 4. CDR1 and CDR2 from the germline V gene are MNHEY and SMNVEV (reference sequence).

This clone has just a few counts. The chain employs TRBV19 and TRBJ2-1; 12 bases align to TRBD2. The CDR3 extends over 17 amino acids. V was clipped by 5 bases and J by 4 bases; unmatched bases: 9. Germline V gene lookup returns CDR1 LNHDA and CDR2 SQIVND (reference sequence). CDR3 amino acids: CASSRTSGNIGYNEQFF. In DNA, the CDR3 is TGTGCCAGTAGTCGGACTAGCGGGAACATCGGGTACAATGAGCAGTTCTTC.

The chain links TRBV4-1 to TRBJ1-6, with 8 positions matching TRBD1. This CDR3 spans 18 amino acids. Germline-derived CDR1 and CDR2 are MGHRA and YSYEKL. V gave up 0 bases and J gave up 10 bases; unmatched junction bases: 14. For the CDR3, the DNA is TGCGCCAGCAGCCAAGAGCCCGGACAGGGATATTTGGGGTCACCCCTCCACTTT. Protein: CASSQEPGQGYLGSPLHF.

This chain uses TRBV19 with TRBJ1-1, with TRBD1 as a possible D gene (6 bases). CDR1 is LNHDA and CDR2 is SQIVND in the germline V gene (reference sequence). The CDR3 spans 16 residues. Trimming removed 1 base from V and 4 bases from J, with 16 bases in between. CDR3 residues: CASSIAGPGGGTEAFF. For the CDR3, the DNA is TGTGCCAGTAGTATAGCGGGCCCGGGGGGCGGCACTGAAGCTTTCTTT.

This clone was counted only a few times. This chain connects TRBV19 to TRBJ2-7; 7 bases align to TRBD1. J gave up 2 bases and V 1 base, and 5 bases lay outside the gene matches. Per germline, CDR1 LNHDA and CDR2 SQIVND (reference sequence). The CDR3 is 15 residues long. In DNA, the CDR3 is TGTGCCAGTAGTATAGGTAGAGGGGGCGCCTACGAGCAGTACTTC. This encodes CASSIGRGGAYEQYF.

The genes are TRBV7-9 and TRBJ1-2; no firm D call. CDR1 and CDR2 from the germline V gene are SEHNR and FQNEAQ (reference sequence). V was clipped by 5 bases and J by 0 bases, with 10 bases between them. The CDR3 consists of 14 residues. CDR3: CASSLTDSNYGYTF. In DNA, the CDR3 is TGTGCCAGCAGCCTCACAGATTCTAACTATGGCTACACCTTC.

The table lists this clone with a count of one. The chain uses TRBV4-2 and TRBJ2-3; 13 bases are a match to TRBD2. The J segment lost 6 bases and the V segment lost 4 bases, leaving 13 bases of the junction unmatched. This CDR3 contains 18 residues. Germline V lookup: CDR1 LGHNA, CDR2 YNFKEQ. This chain's CDR3 is CASSPQGPTSGRADTQYF. In DNA form, the CDR3 reads TGTGCCAGCAGCCCCCAGGGCCCTACTAGCGGGAGGGCCGATACGCAGTATTTT.

The V gene is TRBV4-3, the J gene TRBJ1-2; 8 nucleotides align to TRBD1. V shed 0 bases and J 7 bases; nucleotides not matched to a gene: 7. Germline CDR1 is LGHNA and CDR2 is YSLEER. The CDR3 length is 15 residues. CDR3 region: CASSQDRDRTSGYTF. DNA for the CDR3: TGCGCCAGCAGCCAAGACCGGGACAGGACGAGTGGCTACACCTTC.

This clone was seen a few times. This rearrangement joins TRBV4-2 to TRBJ2-1, with a possible D match to TRBD2 (6 bases). The germline V gene encodes CDR1 LGHNA and CDR2 YNFKEQ. The CDR3 extends over 18 amino acids. The ends were cut back, 1 base at V and 4 bases at J, with 20 bases in the middle. The CDR3 is CASSQATGMGGYYNEQFF. CDR3 in DNA: TGTGCCAGCAGCCAAGCCACGGGTATGGGGGGATATTACAATGAGCAGTTCTTC.

The chain carries TRBV5-1 and TRBJ1-4; D remains ambiguous. Trimming left V 3 bases short and J 6 bases short, with 12 bases between. Germline CDR1 is SGHRS and CDR2 is YFSETQ. The CDR3 covers 14 residues. The CDR3 is CASSSGTGDEKLFF. The CDR3 nucleotides read TGCGCCAGCAGCTCGGGCACCGGGGATGAAAAACTGTTTTTT. The variable domain in full, completed from reference TRBV5-1 and TRBJ1-4, reads KAGVTQTPRYLIKTRGQQVTLSCSPISGHRSVSWYQQTPGQGLQFLFEYFSETQRNKGNFPGRFSGRQFSNSRSEMNVSTLELGDSALYLCASSSGTGDEKLFFGSGTQLSVL.

The chain employs TRBV14 and TRBJ2-7; 10 bases fit TRBD1. Trimming cost V 0 bases and J 4 bases; bases outside gene matches: 3. The V gene's germline CDR1 is SGHDN and CDR2 FVKESK. This CDR3 contains 15 residues. The CDR3 here is CASSQDWDRGYEQYF. CDR3 DNA sequence: TGTGCCAGCAGCCAAGACTGGGACAGGGGATACGAGCAGTACTTC.

In its sample, this clone was seen a few times. The genes are TRBV15 and TRBJ2-5, with 8 bases identical to TRBD1. The V gene's germline CDR1 is LNHNV and CDR2 YYDKDF (reference sequence). The CDR3 length is 15 residues. The V and J ends lost 4 bases and 5 bases, in that order; junction bases with no gene match: 9. The CDR3 coding sequence is TGTGCCACCAGCATAATGACAGGGGTTCGGGAGACCCAGTACTTC. It translates to CATSIMTGVRETQYF.

This clone has only a few counts. CDR3 DNA: TGTGCCAGCGGGACTAGCGGGAGGGAAAACATTCAGTACTTC. This encodes CASGTSGRENIQYF. This chain connects TRBV28 to TRBJ2-4; 16 bases map to TRBD2. Germline CDR1 is MDHEN and CDR2 is SYDVKM. The CDR3 extends over 14 amino acids. V dropped 8 bases and J dropped 5; count of bases not matched to a gene: 0.

The V gene is TRBV7-2, the J gene TRBJ2-3; D call uncertain. V gave up 5 bases and J gave up 0 bases, with 9 bases separating them. Looked up from germline, CDR1 is SGHTA and CDR2 is FQGNSA. CDR3 length: 14 residues. The CDR3 loop is CASSPMTSTDTQYF. The CDR3 nucleotides are TGTGCCAGCAGCCCCATGACTAGCACAGATACGCAGTATTTT.

J is TRBJ2-5 and V is TRBV19; perhaps TRBD1 as D (6 bases). Trimming left V 5 bases short and J 1 base short, with 17 bases between. Germline V gene lookup returns CDR1 LNHDA and CDR2 SQIVND (reference sequence). This CDR3 has 16 residues. The CDR3, as DNA: TGTGCCAGTAGTCGCCGCGACGGACAGACCCAAGAGACCCAGTACTTC. It translates to CASSRRDGQTQETQYF.

About this clone itself: This sample also contains other DNA sequences that code for the same CDR3. The genes are TRBV5-1 and TRBJ1-1; D unclear. V was trimmed by 5 bases and J by 4 bases, leaving 9 bases between them. The CDR3 is 12 amino acids. CDR1 SGHRS and CDR2 YFSETQ come from the germline V gene. The CDR3 DNA follows: TGCGCCAGCAGTCCCCCGGGCACTGAAGCTTTCTTT. Translated: CASSPPGTEAFF.

CDR3 residues: CASRSSGNTIYF. In DNA form, the CDR3 reads TGTGCCAGCCGGTCCTCTGGAAACACCATATATTTT. The genes are TRBV2 and TRBJ1-3; no reliable D call. Germline-derived CDR1 and CDR2 are SNHLY and FYNNEI. With 8 bases removed from V and 0 bases from J, the gap between germline ends came to 5 bases. The CDR3 has 12 residues.

The V and J genes are TRBV7-2 and TRBJ2-5, with 7 positions matching TRBD2. The CDR3 runs 14 residues. The V and J ends lost 5 bases and 5 bases, in that order; junction bases with no gene match: 8. The germline gives CDR1 SGHTA, CDR2 FQGNSA. DNA for the CDR3: TGTGCCAGCAGCAGGGCGGGAGTTGGGGAGACCCAGTACTTC. This gives the protein CASSRAGVGETQYF.

The chain employs TRBV4-3 and TRBJ1-4; 8 nucleotides align to TRBD1. Germline V gene lookup returns CDR1 LGHNA and CDR2 YSLEER. V was clipped by 3 bases and J by 8 bases; unmatched bases: 5. The CDR3 is 14 amino acids. The chain's CDR3 is CASSHDRGREKLFF. CDR3 nucleotides: TGCGCCAGCAGCCACGACAGGGGAAGAGAAAAACTGTTTTTT.

A few counts support this clone. The J gene is TRBJ2-5, the V gene TRBV28, with 12 nucleotides matching TRBD2. From germline, CDR1 is MDHEN and CDR2 SYDVKM. Unmatched junction bases numbered 3, after V lost 6 bases and J lost 1 base. This CDR3 is 15 amino acids long. The CDR3 protein is CASRWTSGIQETQYF. CDR3 sequence (DNA): TGTGCCAGCAGGTGGACTAGCGGGATCCAAGAGACCCAGTACTTC.

The V call is TRBV7-6, the J call TRBJ1-5, with a tentative D call TRBD1 (5 bases). The CDR3 is made up of 14 amino acids. Germline values: CDR1 SGHVS, CDR2 FNYEAQ. The V gene lost 5 bases and the J gene lost 3 bases, with 11 bases spanning the gap. The chain's CDR3 is CASSPGTHNQPQHF. CDR3 coding DNA: TGTGCCAGCAGCCCTGGGACTCACAATCAGCCCCAGCATTTT.

The chain has TRBV5-5 and TRBJ2-5; 8 bases are a match to TRBD2. Trimming at V came to 0 bases and at J to 0 bases, leaving 1 base not matched to a gene. The CDR3 contains 15 residues. The germline gives CDR1 SGHKS, CDR2 YYEKEE (reference sequence). The CDR3: CASSLVAGNQETQYF. In DNA form, the CDR3 reads TGTGCCAGCAGCTTGGTAGCGGGAAACCAAGAGACCCAGTACTTC. Based on the CDR3 plus reference TRBV5-5 and TRBJ2-5, the full variable domain is DAGVTQSPTHLIKTRGQQVTLRCSPISGHKSVSWYQQVLGQGPQFIFQYYEKEERGRGNFPDRFSARQFPNYSSELNVNALLLGDSALYLCASSLVAGNQETQYFGPGTRLLVL.

There are a few counts of this clone. V is TRBV27 and J is TRBJ1-2; 8 bases align to TRBD1. Trimming at V came to 9 bases and at J to 3 bases, leaving 9 bases not matched to a gene. From germline, CDR1 is MNHEY and CDR2 SMNVEV (reference sequence). This CDR3 contains 14 residues. CDR3 nucleotide sequence: TGTGCCAGTTCCTTCGGACAGGGCGACTATGGCTACACCTTC. Residues: CASSFGQGDYGYTF.

This clone has only a few counts. The chain uses TRBV5-4 and TRBJ2-1, with 11 bases matching TRBD2. This CDR3 contains 16 residues. V was clipped by 6 bases and J by 6 bases; unmatched bases: 11. CDR1 is SGHNT and CDR2 is YYREEE in the germline V gene (reference sequence). CDR3 coding DNA: TGTGCCAGCACCCCAGAACTAGCGGGAGTCTCCAATGAGCAGTTCTTC. Translation: CASTPELAGVSNEQFF.